This TCR beta chain is from a study of T cells expressing NK-cell markers. The CDR3 consists of 13 residues. Making the TCR beta cDNA relied on 5'RACE template switching with UMIs. With the 5' RACE reads reprocessed, TCRdb shows one record per CDR3 protein and no DNA. Its table records some 150,000 distinct CDR3 sequences. The TCR sequence derives from a man younger than 35 in good health. The rearrangement uses TRBV12-3 or TRBV12-4 and TRBJ2-1; TCRdb's assignment of TRBD2 cannot be checked, as there is no DNA. Input material: blood T cells: a sorted CD56 or NKG2C T cell subset, CD4+ or CD8+ T cells, or bulk PBMC T cells (not recorded which). Here the CDR3 reads CASGPSGRGEQFF.